This T cell receptor beta chain was obtained from a study of CD8 T cells in Susac syndrome. Random-hexamer reverse transcription was applied to roughly 0.5 to 1 ug RNA. The CDR3 of TCR beta was amplified by immunoSEQ multiplex PCR across 54 Vbeta and 13 Jbeta. Using its own MiXCR run on the immunoSEQ multiplex PCR reads, TCRdb lists one record per CDR3 protein. This repertoire shows just over 300,000 distinct CDR3 sequences, 92% found once; its top ten account for 0.065%. The sequenced target, TCR beta, came from blood CD8+ and CD4+ T cells. The multiple sclerosis control group was made up of treatment-naive patients with stable or active relapsing-remitting disease. The germline gives CDR1 SSHAT, CDR2 FNYEAQ (reference sequence). With 11 bases clipped from V and 2 bases from J, the junction kept 4 bases outside the gene matches. The CDR3 totals 12 residues.

Sequences were obtained from CD4+ T cells from PBMCs. The J gene is TRBJ2-5, the V gene TRBV7-7; 8 bases are a match to TRBD1. The sequence was collected from a human donor with multiple sclerosis. CDR3 nucleotide sequence: TGTGCCTCGGGGGACAGGCAAGAGACCCAGTACTTC. Its protein product is CASGDRQETQYF.